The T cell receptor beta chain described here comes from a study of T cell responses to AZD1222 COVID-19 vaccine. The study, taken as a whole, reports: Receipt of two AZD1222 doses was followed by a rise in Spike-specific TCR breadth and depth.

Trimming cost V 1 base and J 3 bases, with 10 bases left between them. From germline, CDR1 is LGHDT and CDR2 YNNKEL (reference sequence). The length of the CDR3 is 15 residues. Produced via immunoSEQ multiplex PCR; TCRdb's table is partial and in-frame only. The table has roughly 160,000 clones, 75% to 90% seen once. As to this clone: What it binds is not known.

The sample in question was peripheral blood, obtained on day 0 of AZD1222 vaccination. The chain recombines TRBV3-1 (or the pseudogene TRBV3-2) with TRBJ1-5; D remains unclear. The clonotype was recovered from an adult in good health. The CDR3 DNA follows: TGTGCCAGCAGCCAAGGACGGTTATACAATCAGCCCCAGCATTTT. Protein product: CASSQGRLYNQPQHF.